This passage covers 6 T cell receptor beta chains from one sample sequenced in a study of beta chain features in type 1 diabetes (dated by TCRdb to 2016 to 2018). Libraries were made using the immunoSEQ multiplex PCR assay. The entire amount of isolated RNA was reverse transcribed using the High Capacity cDNA Reverse Transcription Kit, so the sequenced TCRB transcripts were expressed ones. Drawn from immuneACCESS, this table holds only the in-frame rearrangements with V and J called that TCRdb kept. Clones are partly lost; checked studies trace under half to an unresolved V gene and leave the rest unexplained. The sample has roughly 290,000 clones on record, about 7.8% of them singletons. The biggest ten clones account for more than 0.8% of the sample. The sequenced sample was central memory CD4+ T cells from blood. All receptors come from a woman between 18 and 29 years old in good health.

The gene calls are TRBV21-1 and TRBJ2-7; TRBD1 reflects the table's D call only, with no check against the DNA. TRBV21-1 is a known pseudogene. This CDR3 region has 17 residues. The CDR3 is CASSRAYRAATSYEQYF. The CDR3, as DNA: TGTGCCAGCAGCAGAGCTTACAGGGCTGCCACCTCCTACGAGCAGTACTTC.

In its sample, this clone was seen many times. The chain uses TRBV15 and TRBJ1-4; D might be TRBD1 (5 bases). This CDR3 is built from 15 residues. Between the trimmed V and J ends, which lost 4 bases and 5 bases, there was a span of 14 bases. In germline, CDR1 is LNHNV, CDR2 YYDKDF (reference sequence). The CDR3 DNA reads TGTGCCACCAGCACAGGACGTAACAGGAATGAAAAACTGTTTTTT. Amino acid sequence: CATSTGRNRNEKLFF.

This sequence joins TRBV5-8 and TRBJ2-5, with D perhaps assigned TRBD1 or TRBD2 (5 bases each). V was cut by 4 bases and J by 12 bases, with 19 bases left in between. CDR3 length equals 13 residues. Germline V gene data show CDR1 as SGHTS and CDR2 as YDEGEE. The CDR3 protein is CASSPTGRRREYF. CDR3 DNA sequence: TGTGCCAGCAGCCCTACGGGACGGCGAAGGGAGTACTTC.

There are a few counts of this clone. V usage is TRBV2 and J usage is TRBJ2-6, with a weak D call TRBD1 (5 bases). CDR3 size: 17 residues. From germline, CDR1 is SNHLY and CDR2 FYNNEI. Trimming left V 5 bases short and J 4 bases short, with 18 bases between. For the CDR3, the DNA is TGTGCCAGCAGTAAACTCCAACCAGGGTCCGGGGCCAACGTCCTGACTTTC. This encodes CASSKLQPGSGANVLTF.

This clone occurred many times. V usage is TRBV28 and J usage is TRBJ2-1, with TRBD2 as a possible D gene (6 bases). The CDR3 extends over 16 amino acids. V lost 7 bases to trimming and J lost 14 bases, with 30 bases between them. CDR1 is MDHEN, CDR2 SYDVKM, per germline. CDR3 region: CASTSPTGVRVGRKFF. In nucleotides, the CDR3 is TGTGCCAGCACATCTCCCACGGGGGTTCGGGTGGGGCGTAAGTTCTTC.

The CDR3 DNA is TGCAGTGCTAGAGATGACCCTGAGCAGTTCTTC. Translation: CSARDDPEQFF. The rearrangement links TRBV20-1 to TRBJ2-1; no firm D call. The V and J ends lost 0 bases and 9 bases respectively, with 6 bases between them. The V gene's germline CDR1 is DFQATT and CDR2 SNEGSKA (reference sequence). There are 11 residues in the CDR3.